This TCR beta chain was captured by sequencing in a study of CD8 T cells in ankylosing spondylitis. Study results and caveats: Blood from ankylosing spondylitis patients appeared to carry a characteristic roughly 8-variant TCR beta motif. Peripheral blood samples showed relatively rare disease-linked clones, and these clones were CD8+.

Concerning this clonotype itself: What it recognizes is unknown.

This CDR3 contains 14 residues. Germline loops: CDR1 KGHDR, CDR2 SFDVKD. With 3 bases removed from V and 5 bases from J, the gap between germline ends came to 13 bases. TCRdb redid the calling of the 5' RACE reads with MiXCR, one entry per CDR3 protein. The sample holds about 500,000 distinct CDR3 sequences, roughly 13% seen once. This TCR was recovered from a male donor with ankylosing spondylitis. The sample taken for sequencing was blood, either unsorted or a sorted T cell fraction (not recorded which). The chain employs TRBV24-1 and TRBJ2-7; D might be TRBD1 (5 bases). The CDR3 protein is CATSDRQSADEQYF. CDR3 DNA sequence: TGTGCCACCAGTGATCGACAGTCCGCCGACGAGCAGTACTTC.